One sample yielded the 6 T cell receptor beta chains listed below, sequenced in a study of neurological immune-mediated disorders. TCRdb processed the 5' RACE reads anew with MiXCR; each CDR3 protein has one entry. The sample includes some 57,000 distinct CDR3 sequences, about 4.1% of them seen just once. Sample: PBMCs. The receptors were sampled from a man in his sixties with multiple sclerosis.

In this sample, this clonotype turned up many times. The V and J genes are TRBV20-1 and TRBJ1-2, with D uncertain. V was clipped by 7 bases and J by 3 bases, with 12 bases between them. CDR3 length: 12 amino acids. CDR1 and CDR2 from the germline V gene are DFQATT and SNEGSKA (reference sequence). Here the CDR3 DNA reads TGCAGTGAACAGACCAAATACTATGGCTACACCTTC. Translating gives CSEQTKYYGYTF.

This clonotype has a count of ten or more. The CDR3 protein is CASSLNGRTGELFF. In DNA form, the CDR3 reads TGCGCCAGCAGCTTGAATGGGCGGACCGGGGAGCTGTTTTTT. The V and J genes are TRBV5-1 and TRBJ2-2; D gene ambiguous. The CDR3 has 14 amino acids. V lost 1 base and J lost 5, with 9 bases in between. The germline V gene has CDR1 SGHRS and CDR2 YFSETQ.

This clonotype was picked up many times. The chain is built from TRBV5-8 and TRBJ2-2; D remains unclear. From germline, CDR1 is SGHTS and CDR2 YDEGEE. This CDR3 region has 16 residues. V was cut by 0 bases and J by 0 bases, with 9 bases left in between. The DNA for the CDR3 is TGTGCCAGCAGCTTGGGGCAGGTAGCGAACACCGGGGAGCTGTTTTTT. As protein: CASSLGQVANTGELFF. Supplemented by reference TRBV5-8 and TRBJ2-2, the full variable domain reads EAGVTQSPTHLIKTRGQQATLRCSPISGHTSVYWYQQALGLGLQFLLWYDEGEERNRGNFPPRFSGRQFPNYSSELNVNALELEDSALYLCASSLGQVANTGELFFGEGSRLTVL.

In this sample, this clonotype turned up many times. The gene calls are TRBV27 and TRBJ2-7; possibly TRBD1 for D (6 bases). Trimming took off 7 bases at V and 4 bases at J, with 23 bases between the two ends. The CDR3 is made up of 16 amino acids. Germline V gives CDR1 MNHEY, CDR2 SMNVEV (reference sequence). The CDR3 DNA reads TGTGCCAGCACTCTAAAGGGGGACCTGGGCCTTTACGAGCAGTACTTC. It translates to CASTLKGDLGLYEQYF.

This clonotype was seen repeatedly, ten times or more. This chain joins TRBV27 and TRBJ2-7; D possibly corresponds to TRBD1 (6 bases). Germline lookup yields CDR1 MNHEY and CDR2 SMNVEV (reference sequence). The ends were cut back, 5 bases at V and 4 bases at J, with 15 bases in the middle. This CDR3 has 14 amino acids. The chain's CDR3 is CASSPRTEDYEQYF. In nucleotides, the CDR3 is TGTGCCAGCAGTCCGAGGACAGAAGATTACGAGCAGTACTTC.

This clonotype was seen at least ten times. CDR3 amino acids: CASSLRLGLETQYF. Here the CDR3 DNA reads TGTGCCAGCAGCCTCCGACTCGGGTTAGAGACCCAGTACTTC. J is TRBJ2-5 and V is TRBV9; no firm D call. V was shortened by 4 bases and J by 4 bases, with 14 bases between the two germline ends. This CDR3 contains 14 residues. Germline V gives CDR1 SGDLS, CDR2 YYNGEE.